These 5 T cell receptor beta chains originate from one sample sequenced in a study of vaccination effects on CD4 cells after COVID-19. Prior to sequencing, the ViraFEST assay stimulated PBMC with viral peptide pools, which expanded the antigen-specific CD4+ T cells. Subsequent to a culture period of around 10 days, CD4+ T cells were isolated. The participants, recipients of two vaccine doses, got either BNT162b2 or mRNA-1273. Their antigens remain unidentified. The table came from immunoSEQ multiplex PCR; TCRdb's copy has only in-frame clones and leaves some out. This table has tens of thousands of clones, 75% to 85% appearing once. This sample comprised CD4+ T cells from PBMCs cultured with HCoV-229E spike peptides, obtained after COVID-19 vaccination. The receptors here all came from a human donor who received a COVID-19 vaccine.

The chain couples TRBV10-1 to TRBJ2-1, with D possibly matching TRBD2 (6 bases). Germline assignment: CDR1 WNHNN and CDR2 SYGVQD (reference sequence). This CDR3 has 16 amino acids. The V end was cut by 0 bases, the J end by 7 bases, with 16 bases between. The DNA for the CDR3 is TGCGCCAGCAGTGAGTCTAGGAGGGCCCCTGGGAATGAGCAGTTCTTC. Its protein is CASSESRRAPGNEQFF.

The chain recombines TRBV30 with TRBJ1-3, with D tentatively TRBD1 (5 bases). CDR1 and CDR2 from the germline V gene are GTSNPN and SVGIG (reference sequence). The CDR3 runs 15 residues. V was clipped by 2 bases and J by 0 bases, with 11 bases between them. In DNA, the CDR3 is TGTGCCTGGAGTTACCGGGGGGTCTCTGGAAACACCATATATTTT. This codes for CAWSYRGVSGNTIYF.

This chain connects TRBV5-1 to TRBJ2-5, with D unclear. V was shortened by 0 bases and J by 2 bases, with 5 bases between the two germline ends. Germline V gives CDR1 SGHRS, CDR2 YFSETQ. The CDR3 runs to 13 residues. The chain's CDR3 is CASSLVAQETQYF. The CDR3 nucleotides read TGCGCCAGCAGCTTGGTCGCTCAAGAGACCCAGTACTTC.

The chain uses TRBV19 and TRBJ1-1; tentative D call: TRBD1 (6 bases). The germline V gene encodes CDR1 LNHDA and CDR2 SQIVND (reference sequence). The V end was cut by 5 bases, the J end by 4 bases, with 20 bases between. The CDR3 spans 16 residues. The CDR3 region is CASSRGWGAGGTEAFF. The CDR3 nucleotides read TGTGCCAGTAGTCGGGGTTGGGGGGCCGGTGGCACTGAAGCTTTCTTT.

The chain employs TRBV5-1 and TRBJ1-2, with D tentatively TRBD1 (6 bases). The CDR3 runs 13 residues. Trimming left V 0 bases short and J 8 bases short, with 11 bases between. Germline CDR1 reads SGHRS; CDR2 reads YFSETQ. The CDR3 loop is CASSLVSGAGYTF. Here the CDR3 DNA reads TGCGCCAGCAGCTTGGTATCAGGGGCCGGCTACACCTTC. The whole variable domain, filled in from reference TRBV5-1 and TRBJ1-2, reads KAGVTQTPRYLIKTRGQQVTLSCSPISGHRSVSWYQQTPGQGLQFLFEYFSETQRNKGNFPGRFSGRQFSNSRSEMNVSTLELGDSALYLCASSLVSGAGYTFGSGTRLTVV.